This T cell receptor beta chain comes out of a study of cytomegalovirus exposure and HLA in healthy donors. Study context: According to later analysis, the same platform produced the roughly 130 validation and several hundred first-cohort repertoires. General study points: Rare TCR sequences predominated, though certain public TCRs were found in many donors.

Germline CDR1 SGHRS, CDR2 YFSETQ. The CDR3 contains 12 residues. V was clipped by 4 bases and J by 6 bases, with 9 bases between them. Of note for this clone: No antigen is known for it.

Assay used: immunoSEQ multiplex PCR; TCRdb lists only in-frame clones, some missing. The sample has about 240,000 clones; approximately 86% are singletons. The chain is built from TRBV5-1 and TRBJ2-3; D is undetermined. This TCR came from a woman in her twenties or thirties in good health and CMV-seropositive. The material sequenced was PBMCs. CDR3 coding DNA: TGCGCCAGCAGCCCTGTCGGGGATACGCAGTATTTT. Translation gives CASSPVGDTQYF.